The T cell receptor beta chain described here comes from a study of T cell responses to AZD1222 COVID-19 vaccine. Study as a whole: Both about-4-week and about-12-week second-dose recipients were combined. Findings and caveats of the study: Females outnumbered males among donors, who were mostly white British; clonal diversity was possibly underestimated.

Only in-frame clones appear in the TCRdb table, and some are missing; sequencing was by immunoSEQ multiplex PCR. The profile shows under 120,000 clones, more than 90% of them singletons. With 4 bases removed from V and 4 bases from J, the gap between germline ends came to 8 bases. Per germline, CDR1 SGHRS and CDR2 YFSETQ. The CDR3 has 12 amino acids. Note on this clone: Its antigen is unknown.

The sample here was peripheral blood, taken on day 0 of AZD1222 vaccination. The sequence was collected from an adult in good health. This chain joins TRBV5-1 and TRBJ2-5; D is ambiguous. The CDR3 DNA follows: TGCGCCAGCAGCGCCCGGACAGAGACCCAGTACTTC. As protein: CASSARTETQYF.